This passage covers 2 T cell receptor beta chains from one sample sequenced in a study of blood T cell repertoires in COVID-19 (dated by TCRdb to the early 2020s). Library construction relied on the immunoSEQ multiplex PCR assay. Drawn from immuneACCESS, this table holds only the in-frame rearrangements with V and J called that TCRdb kept. Clones are partly lost; checked studies trace under half to an unresolved V gene and leave the rest unexplained. In this sample the table shows 150,000 to 200,000 clones, 82% of which occur a single time. The ten largest clonotypes hold 7.8% of the sample. Specimen: peripheral blood. The receptors shown here come from a woman between 55 and 75 years old with COVID-19, enrolled during active disease.

The chain recombines TRBV6-5 with TRBJ2-3, with 7 bases matching TRBD2. Germline V gene lookup returns CDR1 MNHEY and CDR2 SVGAGI. Trimming removed 5 bases from V and 11 bases from J; junction bases left unmatched: 7. The CDR3 length is 12 residues. CDR3 bases: TGTGCCAGCAGTACCCAAGCGGGGAAGCAGTATTTT. Amino acid sequence: CASSTQAGKQYF.

This clone was picked up a small number of times. This chain links TRBV3-1 (or the pseudogene TRBV3-2) with TRBJ2-1, with 8 bases aligning to TRBD1. There are 16 residues in the CDR3. Germline lookup yields CDR1 LGHDT and CDR2 YNNKEL (reference sequence). Unmatched junction bases numbered 8, after V lost 2 bases and J lost 5 bases. The CDR3 sequence: CASSQRGRGRDNEQFF. The CDR3 DNA reads TGTGCCAGCAGCCAAAGGGGCAGGGGGCGAGACAATGAGCAGTTCTTC.